This TCR beta chain was sequenced during a study of blood T cell repertoires in COVID-19. Profiling relied on immunoSEQ multiplex PCR, and the TCRdb table lists in-frame clones only, not all of them. The sample yields roughly 200,000 clones, 78% seen once. The germline CDR1 and CDR2 sequences are SQVTM and ANQGSEA. The junction had 14 bases not matched to a gene; V was cut back by 4 bases and J by 10 bases. The CDR3 length is 14 residues. The rearrangement links TRBV29-1 to TRBJ2-5, with TRBD2 identical over 8 bases. Sample: peripheral blood. The sequence derives from a woman older than 75 with active or convalescent COVID-19. Written as DNA, the CDR3 is TGCAGCGTTGGGACTAGCTCAAGATACTTGGGCCAGTACTTC. It codes for CSVGTSSRYLGQYF.